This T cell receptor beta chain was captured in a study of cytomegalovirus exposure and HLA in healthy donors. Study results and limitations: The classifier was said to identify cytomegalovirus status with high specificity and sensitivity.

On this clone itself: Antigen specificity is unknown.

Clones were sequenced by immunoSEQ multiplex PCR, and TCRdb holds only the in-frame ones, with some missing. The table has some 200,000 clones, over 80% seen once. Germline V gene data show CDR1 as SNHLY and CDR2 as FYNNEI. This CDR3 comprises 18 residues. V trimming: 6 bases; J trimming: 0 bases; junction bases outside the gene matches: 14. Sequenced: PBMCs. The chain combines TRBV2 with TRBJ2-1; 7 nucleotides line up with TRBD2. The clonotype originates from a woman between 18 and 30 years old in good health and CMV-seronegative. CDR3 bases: TGTGCCAGCAGGTCTAGGGGAGGGACCTTAGACTCCTACAATGAGCAGTTCTTC. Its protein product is CASRSRGGTLDSYNEQFF.